One and the same sample provided the 9 T cell receptor beta chains below, sequenced in a study of shared clonotypes between healthy human individuals. Measured with immunoSEQ multiplex PCR; TCRdb has only the in-frame clones, and not every one. This table holds about 480,000 clones, 79% found once. Sequenced input: PBMCs. The origin of the receptors is a woman in her forties in good health. Some clones in this sample may be carry-over from other donors' samples.

The chain links TRBV7-2 to TRBJ2-1; either TRBD1 or TRBD2 may fit D (5 bases each). This CDR3 contains 14 residues. V shed 5 bases and J shed 6 bases, with 14 bases lying between them. Germline values: CDR1 SGHTA, CDR2 FQGNSA. The CDR3 reads CASSLTRGINEQFF. DNA for the CDR3: TGTGCCAGCAGCCTCACTAGGGGCATCAATGAGCAGTTCTTC.

The V call is TRBV27, the J call TRBJ2-7, with 10 bases aligning to TRBD1. CDR3 length: 15 amino acids. Germline values: CDR1 MNHEY, CDR2 SMNVEV (reference sequence). The trim removed 4 bases at V and 4 bases at J, leaving 7 bases unmatched. The DNA for the CDR3 is TGTGCCAGCAGTTGGGGGACAGGGGAGGTTTACGAGCAGTACTTC. Encoded protein: CASSWGTGEVYEQYF.

The genes are TRBV19 and TRBJ2-5; 8 bases align to TRBD1. The CDR3 loop spans 14 amino acids. From germline, CDR1 is LNHDA and CDR2 SQIVND (reference sequence). The V segment lost 5 bases and the J segment 4 bases; nucleotides outside the gene matches: 6. As DNA, the CDR3 is TGTGCCAGTAGTCCTGGACAGGGTCGAGAGACCCAGTACTTC. Its translation is CASSPGQGRETQYF.

This clone has only a few counts. The chain joins TRBV30 to TRBJ1-4; D not resolved. The CDR3 is 12 amino acids. Deletions cut 1 base from V and 5 bases from J, with 5 bases between. Germline lookup yields CDR1 GTSNPN and CDR2 SVGIG (reference sequence). In nucleotides, the CDR3 is TGTGCCTGGAGTGATCCGAATGAAAAACTGTTTTTT. The encoded protein is CAWSDPNEKLFF.

The genes are TRBV5-1 and TRBJ2-5, with 13 nucleotides matching TRBD2. Germline trimming cut 4 bases from V and 3 bases from J; bases unmatched to any gene: 3. This CDR3 has 15 residues. CDR1 is SGHRS and CDR2 is YFSETQ in the germline V gene. The chain's CDR3 is CASSQGLAGEETQYF. For the CDR3, the DNA is TGCGCCAGCAGCCAAGGACTAGCGGGAGAAGAGACCCAGTACTTC.

The chain carries TRBV6-5 and TRBJ2-7, with 7 bases identical to TRBD1. Trimming cost V 6 bases and J 1 base; bases outside gene matches: 9. CDR3 size: 15 residues. CDR1 and CDR2 from the germline V gene are MNHEY and SVGAGI. The CDR3 protein is CASRQTGDPSYEQYF. The CDR3 nucleotides read TGTGCCAGCAGACAAACAGGGGATCCTTCCTACGAGCAGTACTTC.

This chain links TRBV19 with TRBJ1-2; D ambiguous. The germline CDR1 and CDR2 sequences are LNHDA and SQIVND (reference sequence). V shed 7 bases and J shed 7 bases, with 16 bases lying between them. This CDR3 contains 13 residues. The CDR3 region is CASTLLRVGGYTF. The CDR3 DNA reads TGTGCCAGTACCCTTTTAAGGGTCGGTGGCTACACCTTC.

This clone occurred a few times. The chain couples TRBV19 to TRBJ1-1; 12 bases align to TRBD1. From germline, CDR1 is LNHDA and CDR2 SQIVND (reference sequence). The CDR3 loop spans 17 amino acids. V was pared by 5 bases and J by 0 bases, with 7 bases of the junction left unmatched. The CDR3 DNA reads TGTGCCAGTAGTGCCCGGGACAGGGGGCCGATGAACACTGAAGCTTTCTTT. Translation: CASSARDRGPMNTEAFF.

V and J are TRBV5-1 and TRBJ1-1, with unresolved D. Germline CDR1 reads SGHRS; CDR2 reads YFSETQ. V lost 2 bases and J lost 1, with 9 bases in between. The CDR3 loop spans 14 amino acids. This CDR3 is CASSFSPQNTEAFF. CDR3 coding DNA: TGCGCCAGCAGCTTCTCCCCTCAGAACACTGAAGCTTTCTTT.